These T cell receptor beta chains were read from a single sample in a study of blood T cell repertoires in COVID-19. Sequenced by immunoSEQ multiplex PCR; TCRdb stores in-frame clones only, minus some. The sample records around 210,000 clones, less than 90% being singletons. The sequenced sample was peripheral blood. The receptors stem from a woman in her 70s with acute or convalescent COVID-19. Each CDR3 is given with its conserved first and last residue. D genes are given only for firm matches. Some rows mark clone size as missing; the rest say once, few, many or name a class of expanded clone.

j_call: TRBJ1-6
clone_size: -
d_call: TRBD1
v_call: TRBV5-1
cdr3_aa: CASSSGQGNSPLHF
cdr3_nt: TGCGCCAGCAGCTCCGGACAGGGCAATTCACCCCTCCACTTT

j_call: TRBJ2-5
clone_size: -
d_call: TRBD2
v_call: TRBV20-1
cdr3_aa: CSVTETSGGETQYF
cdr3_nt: TGCAGTGTTACTGAGACTAGCGGGGGAGAGACCCAGTACTTC

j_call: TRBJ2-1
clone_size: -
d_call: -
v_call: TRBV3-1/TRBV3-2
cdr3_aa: CASSQGREAGWGRGQFF
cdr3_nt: TGTGCCAGCAGCCAAGGTCGCGAGGCAGGGTGGGGCAGGGGGCAGTTCTTC

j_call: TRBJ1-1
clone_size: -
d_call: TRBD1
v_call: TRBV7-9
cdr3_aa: CASSLGQGVIF
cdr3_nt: TGTGCCAGCAGCTTAGGACAGGGGGTGATTTTT

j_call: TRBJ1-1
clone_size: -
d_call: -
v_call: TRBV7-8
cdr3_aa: CASSLGARGTLLAAFF
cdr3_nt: TGTGCCAGCAGCTTAGGGGCCAGGGGAACCCTCCTAGCAGCTTTCTTT

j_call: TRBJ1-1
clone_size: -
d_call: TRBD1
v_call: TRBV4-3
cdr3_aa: CASSQALQGAGEAFF
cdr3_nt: TGCGCCAGCAGCCAGGCCTTACAGGGGGCAGGAGAAGCTTTCTTT

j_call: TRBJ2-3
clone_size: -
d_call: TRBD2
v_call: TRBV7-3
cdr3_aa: CASSSAGGWGDTQYF
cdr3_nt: TGTGCCAGCAGCTCAGCGGGAGGGTGGGGCGATACGCAGTATTTT

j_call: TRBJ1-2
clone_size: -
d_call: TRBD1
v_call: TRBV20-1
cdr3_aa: CSASPGTGGYEWMANYGYTF
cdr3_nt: TGCAGTGCTAGTCCCGGGACAGGGGGGTATGAGTGGATGGCTAACTATGGCTACACCTTC

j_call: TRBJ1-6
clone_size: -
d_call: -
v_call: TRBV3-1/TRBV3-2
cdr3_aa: CASSQESENSPLHF
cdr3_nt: TGTGCCAGCAGCCAAGAGTCGGAGAATTCACCCCTCCACTTT

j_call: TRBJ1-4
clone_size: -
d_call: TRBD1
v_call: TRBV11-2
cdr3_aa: CASSLGIGTGGEKLFF
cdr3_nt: TGTGCCAGCAGCTTAGGAATCGGGACAGGGGGTGAAAAACTGTTTTTT

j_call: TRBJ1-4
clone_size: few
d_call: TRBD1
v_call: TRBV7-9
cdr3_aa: CASSSTGAGEKLFF
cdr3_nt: TGTGCCAGCAGCTCGACAGGGGCAGGTGAAAAACTGTTTTTT

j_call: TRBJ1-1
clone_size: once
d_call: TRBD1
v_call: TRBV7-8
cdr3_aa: CASSPSGRQGTEAFF
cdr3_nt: TGTGCCAGCAGCCCCTCGGGTAGACAGGGCACTGAAGCTTTCTTT

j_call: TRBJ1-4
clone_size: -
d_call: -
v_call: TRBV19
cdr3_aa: CASSIAERSRFEKLFF
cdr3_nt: TGTGCCAGTAGTATAGCGGAAAGGAGCCGCTTTGAAAAACTGTTTTTT

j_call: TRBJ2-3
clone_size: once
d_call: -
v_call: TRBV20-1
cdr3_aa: CSASKPGGRDTQYF
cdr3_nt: TGCAGTGCTAGTAAACCCGGGGGTCGAGATACGCAGTATTTT

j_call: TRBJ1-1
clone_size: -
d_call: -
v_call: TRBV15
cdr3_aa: CATSRDGVMNTEAFF
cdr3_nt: TGTGCCACCAGCAGGGACGGGGTGATGAACACTGAAGCTTTCTTT

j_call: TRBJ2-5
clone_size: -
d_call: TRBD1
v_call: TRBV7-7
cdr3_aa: CASSLKGAQGTQYF
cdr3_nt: TGTGCTAGCAGCTTAAAGGGGGCGCAGGGGACCCAGTACTTC

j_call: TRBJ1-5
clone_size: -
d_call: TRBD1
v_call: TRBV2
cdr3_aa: CASSERQGNNQPQHF
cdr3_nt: TGTGCCAGCAGTGAGCGACAGGGGAACAATCAGCCCCAGCATTTT

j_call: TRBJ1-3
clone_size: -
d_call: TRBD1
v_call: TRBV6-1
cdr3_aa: CASSPGQGEGNTIYF
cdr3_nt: TGTGCCAGCAGTCCGGGACAGGGGGAAGGAAACACCATATATTTT

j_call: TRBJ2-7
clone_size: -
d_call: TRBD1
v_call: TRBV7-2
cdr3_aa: CASSLEGAIAYEQYF
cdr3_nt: TGTGCCAGCAGCTTAGAGGGGGCCATTGCCTACGAGCAGTACTTC

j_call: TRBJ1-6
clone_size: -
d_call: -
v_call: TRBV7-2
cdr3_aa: CASSLEGGTWGSPLHF
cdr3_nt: TGTGCCAGCAGCTTAGAGGGAGGGACGTGGGGATCACCCCTCCACTTT

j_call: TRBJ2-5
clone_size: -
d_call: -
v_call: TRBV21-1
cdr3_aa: CASSKVRGEETQYF
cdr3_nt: TGTGCCAGCAGCAAAGTACGGGGGGAAGAGACCCAGTACTTC

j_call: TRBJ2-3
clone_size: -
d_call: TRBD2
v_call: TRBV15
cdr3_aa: CATGTSGLRTDTQYF
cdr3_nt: TGTGCCACCGGGACTAGCGGGTTACGCACAGATACGCAGTATTTT

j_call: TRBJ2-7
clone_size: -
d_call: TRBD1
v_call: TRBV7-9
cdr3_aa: CASSHYRGLAYEQYF
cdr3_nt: TGTGCCAGCAGCCACTACAGGGGCTTGGCCTACGAGCAGTACTTC

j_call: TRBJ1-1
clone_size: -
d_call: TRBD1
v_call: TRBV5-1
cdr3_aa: CASSVGGTATLNTEAFF
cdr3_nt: TGCGCCAGCAGCGTGGGAGGGACAGCCACTTTGAACACTGAAGCTTTCTTT

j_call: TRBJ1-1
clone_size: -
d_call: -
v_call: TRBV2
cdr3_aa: CASSGQRLNTEAFF
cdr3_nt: TGTGCCAGCAGTGGACAGAGATTGAACACTGAAGCTTTCTTT

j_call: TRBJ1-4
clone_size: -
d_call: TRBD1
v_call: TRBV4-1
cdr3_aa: CASSQAPGQEYEKLFF
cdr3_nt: TGCGCCAGCAGCCAAGCTCCGGGACAGGAATATGAAAAACTGTTTTTT

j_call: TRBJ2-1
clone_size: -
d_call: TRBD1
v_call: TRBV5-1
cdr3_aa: CASSLKGLGQGRNEQFF
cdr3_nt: TGCGCCAGCAGCTTGAAGGGGTTGGGACAGGGGCGGAATGAGCAGTTCTTC

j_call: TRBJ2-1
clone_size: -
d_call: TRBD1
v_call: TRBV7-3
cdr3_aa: CASSLDRGNEQFF
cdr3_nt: TGTGCCAGCAGCTTAGACAGGGGAAATGAGCAGTTCTTC